These 8 T cell receptor beta chains were sequenced from one sample in a study of blood T cell repertoires in COVID-19. The table came from immunoSEQ multiplex PCR; TCRdb's copy has only in-frame clones and leaves some out. The sample shows 350,000 or so clones, about 88% of them seen only once. Input material: PBMCs or T cells enriched from blood (not recorded which). The origin of the receptors is a woman aged 25 to 39 who had recovered from COVID-19.

This sequence joins TRBV4-2 and TRBJ2-7; tentatively, D is TRBD2 (5 bases). Germline-derived CDR1 and CDR2 are LGHNA and YNFKEQ. The CDR3 spans 16 residues. The V end was cut by 0 bases, the J end by 2 bases, with 14 bases between. CDR3 nucleotides: TGTGCCAGCAGCCAAGATGCTAGCCGGTCGGCCTACGAGCAGTACTTC. As protein: CASSQDASRSAYEQYF.

The CDR3 coding sequence is TGTGCCAGCAGTTCCCCGCAGGGCTGGGACTATGGCTACACCTTC. This sequence encodes CASSSPQGWDYGYTF. V gene TRBV28 combines with J gene TRBJ1-2; TRBD1 might be the D (5 bases). The CDR3 is 15 residues long. Germline lookup yields CDR1 MDHEN and CDR2 SYDVKM. V shed 4 bases and J shed 3 bases, with 15 bases lying between them.

CDR3 DNA: TGCGCCAGCAGCCAAGACCGGCGGGGGGGCATCTACGAGCAGTACTTC. Protein sequence: CASSQDRRGGIYEQYF. J is TRBJ2-7 and V is TRBV4-3, with 9 bases matching TRBD2. This CDR3 is built from 16 residues. Germline V gene data show CDR1 as LGHNA and CDR2 as YSLEER. V lost 0 bases, J lost 3 bases, and 6 bases stayed unmatched.

The CDR3 here is CSATEDRASVGYTF. The CDR3, as DNA: TGCAGTGCTACTGAAGACAGGGCAAGCGTTGGCTACACCTTC. The genes are TRBV20-1 and TRBJ1-2; 7 positions match TRBD1. Germline V gives CDR1 DFQATT, CDR2 SNEGSKA (reference sequence). This CDR3 contains 14 residues. V was clipped by 4 bases and J by 7 bases; unmatched bases: 12.

The chain uses TRBV29-1 and TRBJ2-1; D perhaps matches TRBD2 (6 bases). This CDR3 region has 14 residues. The ends were cut back, 7 bases at V and 6 bases at J, with 19 bases in the middle. The V gene's germline CDR1 is SQVTM and CDR2 ANQGSEA. The CDR3 sequence: CSDNALGGRNEQFF. The DNA for the CDR3 is TGCAGCGACAACGCCTTGGGGGGACGCAATGAGCAGTTCTTC.

The chain combines TRBV19 with TRBJ1-5; no firm D call. The CDR3 is 12 amino acids. V lost 7 bases to trimming and J lost 6 bases, with 10 bases between them. Germline values: CDR1 LNHDA, CDR2 SQIVND (reference sequence). The CDR3 region is CASKIGSQPQHF. In DNA, the CDR3 is TGTGCCAGTAAAATAGGGAGTCAGCCCCAGCATTTT.

The chain couples TRBV5-1 to TRBJ2-7; D perhaps matches TRBD1 (6 bases). The germline V and J ends were trimmed by 0 bases and 5 bases, with 15 bases remaining between them. Germline V lookup: CDR1 SGHRS, CDR2 YFSETQ. This CDR3 comprises 15 residues. CDR3: CASSLAPGVGNEQYF. In nucleotides, the CDR3 is TGCGCCAGCAGCTTGGCCCCAGGGGTCGGGAACGAGCAGTACTTC.

This sequence joins TRBV3-1 (or the pseudogene TRBV3-2) and TRBJ2-2; TRBD1 matches 10 bases. The CDR3 spans 16 residues. V gave up 2 bases and J gave up 1 base; unmatched junction bases: 1. Germline CDR1 LGHDT, CDR2 YNNKEL (reference sequence). The CDR3 nucleotides read TGTGCCAGCAGCCAAAGGACAGGGGGGAACACCGGGGAGCTGTTTTTT. Translated, it gives CASSQRTGGNTGELFF.